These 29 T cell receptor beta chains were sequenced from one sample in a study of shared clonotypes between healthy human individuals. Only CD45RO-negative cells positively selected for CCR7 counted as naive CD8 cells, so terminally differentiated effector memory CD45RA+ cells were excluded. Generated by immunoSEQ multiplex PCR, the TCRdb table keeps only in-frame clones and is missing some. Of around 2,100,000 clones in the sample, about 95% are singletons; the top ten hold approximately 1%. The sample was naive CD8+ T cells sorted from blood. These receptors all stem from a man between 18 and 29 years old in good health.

CDR3 region: CASSGRTRTEAFF. In nucleotides, the CDR3 is TGTGCCAGTAGTGGCCGGACTCGCACTGAAGCTTTCTTT. The chain joins TRBV19 to TRBJ1-1; D gene uncertain. V gave up 5 bases and J gave up 4 bases, with 11 bases separating them. The CDR3 contains 13 residues. CDR1 LNHDA and CDR2 SQIVND come from the germline V gene (reference sequence).

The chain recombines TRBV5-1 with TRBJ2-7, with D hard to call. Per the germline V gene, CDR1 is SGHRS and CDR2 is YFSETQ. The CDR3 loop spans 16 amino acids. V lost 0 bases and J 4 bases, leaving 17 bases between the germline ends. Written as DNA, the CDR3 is TGCGCCAGCAGCTTGGATCCAGCTGCGGCAGAATACGAGCAGTACTTC. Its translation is CASSLDPAAAEYEQYF.

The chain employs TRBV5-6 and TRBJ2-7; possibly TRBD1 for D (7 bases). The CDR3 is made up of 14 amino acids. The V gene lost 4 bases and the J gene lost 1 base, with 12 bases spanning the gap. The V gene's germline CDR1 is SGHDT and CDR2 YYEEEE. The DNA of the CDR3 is TGTGCCAGCAGCGGCGGGACAGAATCCTACGAGCAGTACTTC. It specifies CASSGGTESYEQYF.

The chain's CDR3 is CASSYENGGNEQFF. DNA for the CDR3: TGTGCCAGCAGTTACGAAAATGGGGGCAATGAGCAGTTCTTC. This chain connects TRBV6-5 to TRBJ2-1; D tentatively reads TRBD1 or TRBD2 (5 bases each). The V end was cut by 2 bases, the J end by 6 bases, with 11 bases between. This CDR3 has 14 residues. Germline V lookup: CDR1 MNHEY, CDR2 SVGAGI.

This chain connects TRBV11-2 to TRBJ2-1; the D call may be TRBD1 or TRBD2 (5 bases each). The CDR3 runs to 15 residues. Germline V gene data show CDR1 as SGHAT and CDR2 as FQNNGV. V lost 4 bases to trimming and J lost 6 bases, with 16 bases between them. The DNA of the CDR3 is TGTGCCAGCAGCTCCCCATGGGGGAGCGGCAATGAGCAGTTCTTC. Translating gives CASSSPWGSGNEQFF. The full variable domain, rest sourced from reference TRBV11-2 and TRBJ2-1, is EAGVAQSPRYKIIEKRQSVAFWCNPISGHATLYWYQQILGQGPKLLIQFQNNGVVDDSQLPKDRFSAERLKGVDSTLKIQPAKLEDSAVYLCASSSPWGSGNEQFFGPGTRLTVL.

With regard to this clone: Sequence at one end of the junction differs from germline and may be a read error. Here the CDR3 reads CAGSKYRATGDTQYF. The CDR3 DNA sequence: TGTGCCGGCAGCAAGTACCGGGCGACAGGAGATACGCAGTATTTT. V is TRBV2 and J is TRBJ2-3; tentative D call: TRBD1 (6 bases). CDR3 length: 15 residues. The germline CDR1 and CDR2 sequences are SNHLY and FYNNEI.

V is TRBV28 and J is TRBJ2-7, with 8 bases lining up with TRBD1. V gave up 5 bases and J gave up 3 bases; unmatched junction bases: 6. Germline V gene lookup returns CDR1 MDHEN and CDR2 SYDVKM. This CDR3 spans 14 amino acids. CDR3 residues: CASSPWTGSYEQYF. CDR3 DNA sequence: TGTGCCAGCAGTCCCTGGACAGGGAGCTACGAGCAGTACTTC.

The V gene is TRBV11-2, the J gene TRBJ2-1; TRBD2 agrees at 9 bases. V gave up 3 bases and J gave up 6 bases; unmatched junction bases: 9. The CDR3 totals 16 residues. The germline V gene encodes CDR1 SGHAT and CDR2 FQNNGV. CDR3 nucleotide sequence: TGTGCCAGCAGCTTGAGGGGCCAGCGGGGGGCCAATGAGCAGTTCTTC. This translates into CASSLRGQRGANEQFF.

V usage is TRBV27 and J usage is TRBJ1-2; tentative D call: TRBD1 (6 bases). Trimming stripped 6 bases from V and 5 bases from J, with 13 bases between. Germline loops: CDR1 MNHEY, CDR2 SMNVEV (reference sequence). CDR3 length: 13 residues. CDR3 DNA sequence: TGTGCCAGCAGCCCGATCACAGGGTATGGCTACACCTTC. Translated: CASSPITGYGYTF.

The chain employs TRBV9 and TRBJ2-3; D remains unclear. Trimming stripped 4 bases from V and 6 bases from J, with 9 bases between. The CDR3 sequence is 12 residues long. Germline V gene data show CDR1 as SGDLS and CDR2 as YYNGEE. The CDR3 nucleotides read TGTGCCAGCAGCCCAGATGGTGATACGCAGTATTTT. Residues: CASSPDGDTQYF.

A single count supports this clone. The CDR3 nucleotides read TGTGCCAGCAGCCAGGGGCCGTACCAAGAGACCCAGTACTTC. This gives the protein CASSQGPYQETQYF. The V gene is TRBV2, the J gene TRBJ2-5, with D possibly TRBD1 on 6 matching bases. This CDR3 region has 14 residues. With 6 bases removed from V and 0 bases from J, the gap between germline ends came to 11 bases. The germline gives CDR1 SNHLY, CDR2 FYNNEI.

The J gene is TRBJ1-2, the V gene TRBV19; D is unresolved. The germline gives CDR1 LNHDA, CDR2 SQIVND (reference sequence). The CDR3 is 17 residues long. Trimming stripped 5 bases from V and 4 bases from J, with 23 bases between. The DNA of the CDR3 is TGTGCCAGTAGTGGGGATTTGTATGGCCGGGCGAGCTATGGCTACACCTTC. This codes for CASSGDLYGRASYGYTF. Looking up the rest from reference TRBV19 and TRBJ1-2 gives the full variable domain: DGGITQSPKYLFRKEGQNVTLSCEQNLNHDAMYWYRQDPGQGLRLIYYSQIVNDFQKGDIAEGYSVSREKKESFPLTVTSAQKNPTAFYLCASSGDLYGRASYGYTFGSGTRLTVV.

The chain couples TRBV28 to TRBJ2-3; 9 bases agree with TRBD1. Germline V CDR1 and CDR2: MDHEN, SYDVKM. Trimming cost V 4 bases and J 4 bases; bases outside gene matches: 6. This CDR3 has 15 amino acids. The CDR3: CASSSTTGGADTQYF. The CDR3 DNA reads TGTGCCAGCAGTTCGACCACAGGGGGCGCAGATACGCAGTATTTT.

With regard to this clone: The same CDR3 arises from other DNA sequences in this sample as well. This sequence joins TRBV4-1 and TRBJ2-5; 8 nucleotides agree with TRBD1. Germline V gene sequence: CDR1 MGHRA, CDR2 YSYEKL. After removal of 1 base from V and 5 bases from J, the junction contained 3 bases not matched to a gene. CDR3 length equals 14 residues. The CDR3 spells CASSQVQGGETQYF. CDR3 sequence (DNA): TGCGCCAGCAGCCAAGTACAGGGGGGCGAGACCCAGTACTTC.

The CDR3 region has the DNA TGTGCCAGCAGCTCGACAGGGGAGGAGGGGGAGACCCAGTACTTC. Protein: CASSSTGEEGETQYF. The chain has TRBV5-4 and TRBJ2-5; 8 nucleotides line up with TRBD1. V was pared by 3 bases and J by 5 bases, with 9 bases of the junction left unmatched. Germline assignment: CDR1 SGHNT and CDR2 YYREEE (reference sequence). This CDR3 has 15 amino acids. Complete variable domain (other parts from reference TRBV5-4 and TRBJ2-5): ETGVTQSPTHLIKTRGQQVTLRCSSQSGHNTVSWYQQALGQGPQFIFQYYREEENGRGNFPPRFSGLQFPNYSSELNVNALELDDSALYLCASSSTGEEGETQYFGPGTRLLVL.

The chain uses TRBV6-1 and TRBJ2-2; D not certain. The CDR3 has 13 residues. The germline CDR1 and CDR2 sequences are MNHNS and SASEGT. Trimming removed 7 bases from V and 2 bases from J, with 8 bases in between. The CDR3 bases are TGTGCCAGCAAGTCAGGAAACACCGGGGAGCTGTTTTTT. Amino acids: CASKSGNTGELFF.

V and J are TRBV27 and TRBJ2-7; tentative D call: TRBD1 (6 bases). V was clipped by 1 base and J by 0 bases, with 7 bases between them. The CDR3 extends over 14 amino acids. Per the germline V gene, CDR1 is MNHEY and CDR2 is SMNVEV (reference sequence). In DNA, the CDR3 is TGTGCCAGCAGTTTATGGGACAACTCCTACGAGCAGTACTTC. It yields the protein CASSLWDNSYEQYF.

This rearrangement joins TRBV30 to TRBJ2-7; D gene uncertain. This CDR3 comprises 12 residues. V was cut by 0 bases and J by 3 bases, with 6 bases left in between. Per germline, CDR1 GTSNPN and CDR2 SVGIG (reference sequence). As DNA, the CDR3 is TGTGCCTGGAGTGTACAGTTCTACGAGCAGTACTTC. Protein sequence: CAWSVQFYEQYF.

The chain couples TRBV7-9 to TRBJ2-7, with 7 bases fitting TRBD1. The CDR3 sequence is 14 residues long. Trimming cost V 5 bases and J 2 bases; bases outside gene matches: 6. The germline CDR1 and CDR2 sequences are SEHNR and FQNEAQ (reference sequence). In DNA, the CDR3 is TGTGCCAGCAGCCCGACGACAGGGCCCTACGAGCAGTACTTC. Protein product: CASSPTTGPYEQYF.

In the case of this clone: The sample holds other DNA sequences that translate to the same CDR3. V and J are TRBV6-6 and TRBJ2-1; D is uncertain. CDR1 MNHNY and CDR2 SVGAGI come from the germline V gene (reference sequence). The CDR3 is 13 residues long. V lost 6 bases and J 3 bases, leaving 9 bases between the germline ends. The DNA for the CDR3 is TGTGCCAGCAGCCCCGGGCTCTACAATGAGCAGTTCTTC. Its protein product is CASSPGLYNEQFF.

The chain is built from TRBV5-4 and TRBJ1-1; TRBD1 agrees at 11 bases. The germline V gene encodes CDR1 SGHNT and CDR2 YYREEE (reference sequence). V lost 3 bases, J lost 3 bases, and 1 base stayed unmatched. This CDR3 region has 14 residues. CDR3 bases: TGTGCCAGCAGCTCGGGACAGGGGGACACTGAAGCTTTCTTT. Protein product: CASSSGQGDTEAFF.

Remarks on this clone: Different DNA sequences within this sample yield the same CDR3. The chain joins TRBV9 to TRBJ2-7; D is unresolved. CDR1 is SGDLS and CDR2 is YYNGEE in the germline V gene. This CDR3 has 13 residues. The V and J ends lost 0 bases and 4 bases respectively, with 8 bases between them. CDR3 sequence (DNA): TGTGCCAGCAGCGTAGCTGAAGGGTACGAGCAGTACTTC. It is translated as CASSVAEGYEQYF.

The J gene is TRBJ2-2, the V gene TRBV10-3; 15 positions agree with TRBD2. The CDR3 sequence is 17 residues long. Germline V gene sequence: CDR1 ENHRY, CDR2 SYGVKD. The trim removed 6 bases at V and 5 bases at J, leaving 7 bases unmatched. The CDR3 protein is CAIRRGLAGGPTGELFF. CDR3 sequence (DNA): TGTGCCATCAGACGAGGACTAGCGGGAGGGCCTACCGGGGAGCTGTTTTTT.

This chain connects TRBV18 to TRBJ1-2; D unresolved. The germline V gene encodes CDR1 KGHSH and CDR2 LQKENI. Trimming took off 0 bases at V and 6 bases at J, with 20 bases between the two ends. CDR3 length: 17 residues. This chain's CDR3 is CASSPPIPPESGDGYTF. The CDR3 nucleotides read TGTGCCAGCTCACCACCTATTCCACCGGAAAGTGGAGATGGCTACACCTTC. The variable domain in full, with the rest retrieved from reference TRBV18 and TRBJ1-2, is NAGVMQNPRHLVRRRGQEARLRCSPMKGHSHVYWYRQLPEEGLKFMVYLQKENIIDESGMPKERFSAEFPKEGPSILRIQQVVRGDSAAYFCASSPPIPPESGDGYTFGSGTRLTVV.

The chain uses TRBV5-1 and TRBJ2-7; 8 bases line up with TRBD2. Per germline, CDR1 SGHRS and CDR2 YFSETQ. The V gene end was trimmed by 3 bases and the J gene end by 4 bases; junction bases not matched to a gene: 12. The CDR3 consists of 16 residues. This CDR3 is CASSSWNSGNPYEQYF. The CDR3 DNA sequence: TGCGCCAGCAGCTCCTGGAATAGCGGGAATCCTTACGAGCAGTACTTC.

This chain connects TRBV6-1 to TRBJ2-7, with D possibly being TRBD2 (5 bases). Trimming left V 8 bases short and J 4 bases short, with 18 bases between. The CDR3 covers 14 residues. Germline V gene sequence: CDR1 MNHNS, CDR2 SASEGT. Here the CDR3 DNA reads TGTGCCAGCTTCTTTCGGGGAGCGGCTTACGAGCAGTACTTC. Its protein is CASFFRGAAYEQYF.

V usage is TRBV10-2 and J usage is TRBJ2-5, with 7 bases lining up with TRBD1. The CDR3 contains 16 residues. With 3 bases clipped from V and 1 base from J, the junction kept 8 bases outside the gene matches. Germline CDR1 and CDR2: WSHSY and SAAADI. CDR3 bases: TGCGCCAGCAGTGATTTAGGGGACAGCGCCCAAGAGACCCAGTACTTC. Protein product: CASSDLGDSAQETQYF.

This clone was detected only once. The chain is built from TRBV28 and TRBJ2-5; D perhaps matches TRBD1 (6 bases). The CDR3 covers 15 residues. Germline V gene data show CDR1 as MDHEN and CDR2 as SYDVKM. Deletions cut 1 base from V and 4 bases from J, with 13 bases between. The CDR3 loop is CASSLFATGTETQYF. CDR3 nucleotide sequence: TGTGCCAGCAGTTTATTCGCTACAGGGACAGAGACCCAGTACTTC. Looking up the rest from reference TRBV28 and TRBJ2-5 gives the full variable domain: DVKVTQSSRYLVKRTGEKVFLECVQDMDHENMFWYRQDPGLGLRLIYFSYDVKMKEKGDIPEGYSVSREKKERFSLILESASTNQTSMYLCASSLFATGTETQYFGPGTRLLVL.

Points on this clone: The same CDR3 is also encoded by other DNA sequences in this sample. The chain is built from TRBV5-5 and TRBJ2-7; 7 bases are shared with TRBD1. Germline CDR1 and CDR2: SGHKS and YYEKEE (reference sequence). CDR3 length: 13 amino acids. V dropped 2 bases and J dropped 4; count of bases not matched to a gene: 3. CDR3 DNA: TGTGCCAGCAGCTTTGAGGGGGCTTACGAGCAGTACTTC. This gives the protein CASSFEGAYEQYF.